These T cell receptor beta chains were read from a single sample in a study of human T cells and chemical hapten exposure. MiXCR, run by TCRdb on the RACE reads, gives a single entry per CDR3 protein. The sample shows more than 300,000 distinct CDR3 sequences, 4.5% to 6% of them seen only once. The source was whole blood, collected in connection with sensitization to the hapten diphenylcyclopropenone (DPC). The source is a woman between 50 and 59 years old with alopecia areata. Some clones in this sample may be carry-over from other donors' samples. Each CDR3 is given with its conserved first and last residue. The order of the fields is D gene, V gene, clone size, J gene, CDR3 DNA, CDR3 protein. The D gene is left open where the match is weak. Size tells how often a clone was seen (once, few, many) or the class of an expanded clone, and some rows leave it out.

d_gene: .
v_gene: TRBV9
abundance: few
j_gene: TRBJ1-2
CDR3nt: TGTGCCAGCAGCCCAACGGACAGCTTTTATGGCTACACCTTC
CDR3aa: CASSPTDSFYGYTF

d_gene: .
v_gene: TRBV9
abundance: few
j_gene: TRBJ2-3
CDR3nt: TGTGCCAGCAGCGCCGATTCCAGGGTCCCGTATTTT
CDR3aa: CASSADSRVPYF

d_gene: .
v_gene: TRBV24-1
abundance: .
j_gene: TRBJ1-1
CDR3nt: TGTGCCACCAGTGGAGGGAACACTGAAGCTTTCTTT
CDR3aa: CATSGGNTEAFF

d_gene: .
v_gene: TRBV19
abundance: many
j_gene: TRBJ2-7
CDR3nt: TGTGCCAGTAGTCCTGAACCGGGACTCCTCTCCTACGAGCAGTACTTC
CDR3aa: CASSPEPGLLSYEQYF

d_gene: .
v_gene: TRBV4-2
abundance: many
j_gene: TRBJ2-1
CDR3nt: TGTGCCAGCAGCCAAGCTGTCGATTCCGATGAGCAGTTCTTC
CDR3aa: CASSQAVDSDEQFF

d_gene: TRBD1
v_gene: TRBV13
abundance: many
j_gene: TRBJ2-5
CDR3nt: TGTGCCAGCAGCTTAGAGGGCAGGGGGCTCCAAGAGACCCAGTACTTC
CDR3aa: CASSLEGRGLQETQYF

d_gene: .
v_gene: TRBV4-1
abundance: few
j_gene: TRBJ1-1
CDR3nt: TGCGCCAGCAGCCAAGGGACAGTCGAAGCTTTCTTT
CDR3aa: CASSQGTVEAFF

d_gene: .
v_gene: TRBV6-2/TRBV6-3
abundance: few
j_gene: TRBJ1-5
CDR3nt: TGTGCCAGCAGCTCCAAGGTCCGCAATCAGCCCCAGCATTTT
CDR3aa: CASSSKVRNQPQHF

d_gene: TRBD2
v_gene: TRBV6-2/TRBV6-3
abundance: many
j_gene: TRBJ2-1
CDR3nt: TGTGCCAGCAGTTACGGGACTAGCGGGATAAGGGAGCAGTTCTTC
CDR3aa: CASSYGTSGIREQFF

d_gene: TRBD1
v_gene: TRBV20-1
abundance: .
j_gene: TRBJ1-6
CDR3nt: TGCAGTGCTGGGTCGGGACAGGGAGGTTCACCCCTCCACTTT
CDR3aa: CSAGSGQGGSPLHF

d_gene: .
v_gene: TRBV18
abundance: few
j_gene: TRBJ1-4
CDR3nt: TGTGCCAGCTCACCTCCAGGACCGACTCAAAATGAAAAACTGTTTTTT
CDR3aa: CASSPPGPTQNEKLFF

d_gene: .
v_gene: TRBV29-1
abundance: few
j_gene: TRBJ1-1
CDR3nt: TGCAGCGTTGACAGGGGCTTGAACACTGAAGCTTTCTTT
CDR3aa: CSVDRGLNTEAFF

d_gene: TRBD2
v_gene: TRBV10-3
abundance: few
j_gene: TRBJ2-1
CDR3nt: TGTGCCATCAGTGGAACTAGCGGGGGTGATGAGCAGTTCTTC
CDR3aa: CAISGTSGGDEQFF

d_gene: .
v_gene: TRBV4-2
abundance: few
j_gene: TRBJ1-1
CDR3nt: TGTGCCAGCAGCCCCCACGGGGGAACTGAAGCTTTCTTT
CDR3aa: CASSPHGGTEAFF

d_gene: TRBD1
v_gene: TRBV18
abundance: many
j_gene: TRBJ1-1
CDR3nt: TGTGCCAGCTCACAAACTTTGACAGGGGCCATGAACACTGAAGCTTTCTTT
CDR3aa: CASSQTLTGAMNTEAFF

d_gene: .
v_gene: TRBV15
abundance: few
j_gene: TRBJ1-1
CDR3nt: TGTGCCACCAGCAGAGGGGGGATGAACACTGAAGCTTTCTTT
CDR3aa: CATSRGGMNTEAFF

d_gene: .
v_gene: TRBV10-3
abundance: many
j_gene: TRBJ2-5
CDR3nt: TGTGCCTCCCGGGACTTCCAAGAGACCCAGTACTTC
CDR3aa: CASRDFQETQYF

d_gene: .
v_gene: TRBV7-9
abundance: many
j_gene: TRBJ2-3
CDR3nt: TGTGCCAGCAGCTTCTTTGGGCGCCTGGTCACAGATACGCAGTATTTT
CDR3aa: CASSFFGRLVTDTQYF

d_gene: TRBD2
v_gene: TRBV7-6
abundance: many
j_gene: TRBJ2-1
CDR3nt: TGTGCCAGCAGCTTGACTAGCGGGGCGATCAGCTCCTACAATGAGCAGTTCTTC
CDR3aa: CASSLTSGAISSYNEQFF

d_gene: TRBD2
v_gene: TRBV6-6
abundance: .
j_gene: TRBJ2-7
CDR3nt: TGTGCCAGCAGTTACGCTAGCGGGGGAGACTACGAGCAGTACTTC
CDR3aa: CASSYASGGDYEQYF

d_gene: .
v_gene: TRBV5-1
abundance: many
j_gene: TRBJ1-4
CDR3nt: TGCGCCAGTACCACAGCCCCTAGTGAAAAACTGTTTTTT
CDR3aa: CASTTAPSEKLFF

d_gene: .
v_gene: TRBV2
abundance: few
j_gene: TRBJ1-1
CDR3nt: TGTGCCAGCAGTGAGCGGAGTTCCACTGAAGCTTTCTTT
CDR3aa: CASSERSSTEAFF

d_gene: TRBD1
v_gene: TRBV5-1
abundance: .
j_gene: TRBJ1-1
CDR3nt: TGCGCCAGCAGCGCCGACAGGGGAGAGGCTTTCTTT
CDR3aa: CASSADRGEAFF

d_gene: .
v_gene: TRBV7-9
abundance: many
j_gene: TRBJ2-3
CDR3nt: TGTGCCAGCAGCTTAGGACTCACAGATACGCAGTATTTT
CDR3aa: CASSLGLTDTQYF

d_gene: TRBD1
v_gene: TRBV20-1
abundance: many
j_gene: TRBJ1-2
CDR3nt: TGCAGTGCTATACCGGGACAGAAAATTAACTATGGCTACACCTTC
CDR3aa: CSAIPGQKINYGYTF

d_gene: TRBD1
v_gene: TRBV7-6
abundance: many
j_gene: TRBJ2-7
CDR3nt: TGTGCCAGCAGCAAAGGACAGGGGGTAATTTACGAGCAGTACTTC
CDR3aa: CASSKGQGVIYEQYF

d_gene: TRBD2
v_gene: TRBV2
abundance: .
j_gene: TRBJ2-5
CDR3nt: TGTGCCAGCCTTCGACTAGCGGGCTTACAAGAGACCCAGTACTTC
CDR3aa: CASLRLAGLQETQYF

d_gene: .
v_gene: TRBV28
abundance: .
j_gene: TRBJ2-5
CDR3nt: TGTGCCAGCAGTTTATTCGATCTAGAGACCCAGTACTTC
CDR3aa: CASSLFDLETQYF

d_gene: .
v_gene: TRBV7-2
abundance: many
j_gene: TRBJ1-4
CDR3nt: TGTGCCAGCAGTGAACAGGTTGAAAGCGAAAAACTGTTTTTT
CDR3aa: CASSEQVESEKLFF

d_gene: TRBD2
v_gene: TRBV20-1
abundance: many
j_gene: TRBJ2-7
CDR3nt: TGCAGTGCTAGAGATTGGGCTAGCGGGGCCTACGAGCAGTACTTC
CDR3aa: CSARDWASGAYEQYF

d_gene: TRBD1
v_gene: TRBV10-3
abundance: many
j_gene: TRBJ2-2
CDR3nt: TGTGCCATCAGTGCTCACGGACAGGGGAAGGCCGGGGAGCTGTTTTTT
CDR3aa: CAISAHGQGKAGELFF

d_gene: TRBD1
v_gene: TRBV9
abundance: few
j_gene: TRBJ1-4
CDR3nt: TGTGCCAGCAGCGTAGCTCCCGGACAGGCCTTTGATGAAAAACTGTTTTTT
CDR3aa: CASSVAPGQAFDEKLFF